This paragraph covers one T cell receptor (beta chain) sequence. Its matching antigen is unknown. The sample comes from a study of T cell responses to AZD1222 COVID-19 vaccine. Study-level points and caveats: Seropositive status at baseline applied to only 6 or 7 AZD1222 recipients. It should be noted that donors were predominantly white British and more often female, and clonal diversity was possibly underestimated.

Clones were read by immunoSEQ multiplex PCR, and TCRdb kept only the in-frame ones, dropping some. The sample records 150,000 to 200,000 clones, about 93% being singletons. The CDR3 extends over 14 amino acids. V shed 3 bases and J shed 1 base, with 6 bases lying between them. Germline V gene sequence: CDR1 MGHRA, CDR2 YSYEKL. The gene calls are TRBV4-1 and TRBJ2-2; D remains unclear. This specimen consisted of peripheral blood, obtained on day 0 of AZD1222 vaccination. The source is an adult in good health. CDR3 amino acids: CASSHSQNTGELFF. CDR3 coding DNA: TGCGCCAGCAGCCACTCACAGAACACCGGGGAGCTGTTTTTT.